Below are 32 T cell receptor beta chains sequenced from a single sample in a study of response to subunit inactivated influenza vaccine. TCRdb ran MiXCR on the RT-PCR reads and lists one entry per CDR3 protein. This repertoire shows 430,000 or so distinct CDR3 sequences, 9.5% to 13% found once; its top ten account for approximately 12%. The material was PBMCs from blood, obtained 40 to 50 days after vaccination. The receptors originated from a man over 45 who received an inactivated influenza vaccine.

The V gene is TRBV9, the J gene TRBJ2-1; TRBD1 might be the D (6 bases). The germline V gene has CDR1 SGDLS and CDR2 YYNGEE. The CDR3 loop spans 14 amino acids. The ends were cut back, 3 bases at V and 5 bases at J, with 12 bases in the middle. CDR3 residues: CASSATGLHNEQFF. The CDR3 DNA follows: TGTGCCAGCAGCGCAACAGGGCTGCACAATGAGCAGTTCTTC.

V is TRBV20-1 and J is TRBJ1-1; D remains unclear. Trimming cost V 3 bases and J 2 bases, with 10 bases left between them. The CDR3 is made up of 13 amino acids. Germline lookup yields CDR1 DFQATT and CDR2 SNEGSKA (reference sequence). The CDR3 DNA follows: TGCAGTGCTAGCCCTTCAGGAAACACTGAAGCTTTCTTT. Translating gives CSASPSGNTEAFF.

At least ten counts were recorded for this clonotype. This chain connects TRBV12-3 or TRBV12-4 to TRBJ1-1; no firm D call. The CDR3 runs to 13 residues. V lost 2 bases, J lost 8 bases, and 12 bases lay in between. CDR3 residues: CASSLNLVQEAFF. CDR3 nucleotides: TGTGCCAGCAGTTTAAATCTTGTACAGGAAGCTTTCTTT.

About this clonotype itself: The junction shows a germline mismatch at one end, possibly a read error. The rearrangement uses TRBV12-3 or TRBV12-4 and TRBJ2-2; D ambiguous. The CDR3 runs 12 residues. Here the CDR3 reads CSSSFGSGELFF. The CDR3 nucleotides are TGTTCCAGCAGTTTCGGCTCCGGGGAGCTGTTTTTT.

The table lists this clonotype with many counts. The chain recombines TRBV29-1 with TRBJ1-2, with TRBD1 as a possible D gene (5 bases). The ends were cut back, 5 bases at V and 6 bases at J, with 13 bases in the middle. CDR3 size: 12 residues. Germline assignment: CDR1 SQVTM and CDR2 ANQGSEA. CDR3 region: CSVRGAVDGYTF. The CDR3 DNA reads as TGCAGCGTTCGAGGGGCAGTCGATGGCTACACCTTC.

At least ten counts were recorded for this clonotype. The rearrangement uses TRBV20-1 and TRBJ2-5; 7 bases line up with TRBD1. This CDR3 comprises 14 residues. V was clipped by 1 base and J by 4 bases; unmatched bases: 6. Looked up from germline, CDR1 is DFQATT and CDR2 is SNEGSKA (reference sequence). Here the CDR3 DNA reads TGCAGTGCTAGAGCCCAAACAGGGGTAGAGACCCAGTACTTC. Protein: CSARAQTGVETQYF.

This clonotype was detected only once. V and J are TRBV5-1 and TRBJ2-7; TRBD2 aligns across 7 bases. Per germline, CDR1 SGHRS and CDR2 YFSETQ. J lost 5 bases, V lost 0 bases, and 5 bases had no gene match. This CDR3 has 14 residues. This CDR3 is CASSLAGGGDEQYF. The CDR3 coding sequence is TGCGCCAGCAGCTTGGCGGGGGGTGGAGACGAGCAGTACTTC.

There are a few counts of this clonotype. The genes are TRBV19 and TRBJ2-7; tentative D call: TRBD1 (5 bases). The length of the CDR3 is 15 residues. Germline V gene sequence: CDR1 LNHDA, CDR2 SQIVND (reference sequence). Trimming pared 6 bases from V and 1 base from J, leaving 16 bases between. CDR3: CASRARGQGSYEQYF. The CDR3 region has the DNA TGTGCCAGTAGAGCCCGTGGGCAGGGATCCTACGAGCAGTACTTC. Looking up the rest from reference TRBV19 and TRBJ2-7 gives the full variable domain: DGGITQSPKYLFRKEGQNVTLSCEQNLNHDAMYWYRQDPGQGLRLIYYSQIVNDFQKGDIAEGYSVSREKKESFPLTVTSAQKNPTAFYLCASRARGQGSYEQYFGPGTRLTVT.

This chain uses TRBV5-1 with TRBJ2-1, with 12 bases identical to TRBD2. The CDR3 is 15 residues long. Germline V gene data show CDR1 as SGHRS and CDR2 as YFSETQ. J was trimmed by 9 bases and V by 0 bases; bases with no gene match: 4. The CDR3 DNA is TGCGCCAGCAGCTTGGGGACTAGCGGGATTTTTGAGCAGTTCTTC. It yields the protein CASSLGTSGIFEQFF. Using reference TRBV5-1 and TRBJ2-1 for the parts outside the CDR3, the full variable domain is KAGVTQTPRYLIKTRGQQVTLSCSPISGHRSVSWYQQTPGQGLQFLFEYFSETQRNKGNFPGRFSGRQFSNSRSEMNVSTLELGDSALYLCASSLGTSGIFEQFFGPGTRLTVL.

The table lists this clonotype with many counts. J is TRBJ1-1 and V is TRBV11-2; D gene uncertain. The ends were cut back, 0 bases at V and 13 bases at J, with 18 bases in the middle. Germline CDR1 and CDR2: SGHAT and FQNNGV. The CDR3 is 14 amino acids. The DNA of the CDR3 is TGTGCCAGCAGCTTAGATCTAACCTCAGATTTGCATTTCTTT. Translation gives CASSLDLTSDLHFF.

The table lists this clonotype with a few counts. This sequence joins TRBV5-6 and TRBJ2-3; TRBD2 is a possible D gene (7 bases). V was cut by 0 bases and J by 4 bases, with 12 bases left in between. Germline V lookup: CDR1 SGHDT, CDR2 YYEEEE. This CDR3 contains 15 residues. The CDR3 nucleotides are TGTGCCAGCAGCTTGGATACAGGGAGGGCAGATACGCAGTATTTT. The encoded protein is CASSLDTGRADTQYF.

Notes on this clonotype: This may arise from a read error, as a much more abundant clone is one base away. The chain is built from TRBV20-1 and TRBJ2-7; a possible D gene is TRBD2 (5 bases). Trimming took 6 bases from V and 2 from J, leaving 11 bases between them. From germline, CDR1 is DFQATT and CDR2 SNEGSKA (reference sequence). The CDR3 is 12 residues long. The CDR3 loop is CSAPDCTYEQYF. The CDR3 nucleotides are TGCAGTGCACCGGACTGTACCTACGAGCAGTACTTC.

In its sample, this clonotype was seen many times. The J gene is TRBJ2-7, the V gene TRBV10-3, with D possibly being TRBD1 (6 bases). Germline-derived CDR1 and CDR2 are ENHRY and SYGVKD. V lost 0 bases and J 3 bases, leaving 12 bases between the germline ends. The CDR3 length is 15 residues. The CDR3 protein is CAISESGDTYYEQYF. The CDR3 coding sequence is TGTGCCATCAGTGAGTCAGGGGACACCTACTACGAGCAGTACTTC.

On this clonotype: Possible read error: a much larger clone is one base away. The chain uses TRBV20-1 and TRBJ2-1, with D possibly being TRBD2 (5 bases). In germline, CDR1 is DFQATT, CDR2 SNEGSKA (reference sequence). The CDR3 covers 16 residues. The DNA for the CDR3 is TGCTGTGCTAGAGATGTTGGAGGACGCTCCTACAATGAGCAGTTCTTC. Its translation: CCARDVGGRSYNEQFF.

This clonotype was seen more than once but under ten times. The V call is TRBV7-9, the J call TRBJ2-7; 7 positions agree with TRBD1. The germline CDR1 and CDR2 sequences are SEHNR and FQNEAQ (reference sequence). This CDR3 is built from 13 residues. The V and J ends lost 10 bases and 1 base, in that order; junction bases with no gene match: 7. The CDR3 bases are TGTGCCATAACAGGGGCTCCGTCCTACGAGCAGTACTTC. Amino acid sequence: CAITGAPSYEQYF.

This clonotype came up many times. The chain employs TRBV20-1 and TRBJ2-7; tentative D call: TRBD1 (6 bases). This CDR3 comprises 13 residues. CDR1 is DFQATT and CDR2 is SNEGSKA in the germline V gene (reference sequence). The V end was cut by 6 bases, the J end by 2 bases, with 14 bases between. CDR3 coding DNA: TGCAGTGCACAACAGGGATCCACCTACGAGCAGTACTTC. Amino acids: CSAQQGSTYEQYF.

The genes are TRBV13 and TRBJ2-4; 8 nucleotides align to TRBD2. V dropped 10 bases and J dropped 2; count of bases not matched to a gene: 7. CDR1 and CDR2 from the germline V gene are PRHDT and FYEKMQ (reference sequence). CDR3 length: 14 residues. The CDR3 nucleotides read TGTGCCACCACTAAGCGGGGGTCCAAAAACATTCAGTACTTC. Translated: CATTKRGSKNIQYF.

A note on this clonotype: A much larger clone differs by one base, so this may be a read error. The gene calls are TRBV12-3 or TRBV12-4 and TRBJ2-1, with D possibly TRBD2 on 5 matching bases. Trimming stripped 3 bases from V and 7 bases from J, with 16 bases between. The CDR3 spans 15 residues. CDR3 region: CASSFRTCFLNEQFF. In DNA, the CDR3 is TGTGCCAGCAGTTTCAGGACTTGTTTTTTGAATGAGCAGTTCTTC.

The chain carries TRBV7-9 and TRBJ2-5; D perhaps matches TRBD2 (6 bases). The CDR3 is 15 amino acids. The germline CDR1 and CDR2 sequences are SEHNR and FQNEAQ (reference sequence). V was clipped by 5 bases and J by 4 bases, with 17 bases between them. Written as DNA, the CDR3 is TGTGCCAGCAGCCTGCGGGACTCACTCACAGAGACCCAGTACTTC. This gives the protein CASSLRDSLTETQYF.

The chain recombines TRBV20-1 with TRBJ1-3; weak D call: TRBD1 (5 bases). The germline V gene has CDR1 DFQATT and CDR2 SNEGSKA (reference sequence). The V end was cut by 0 bases, the J end by 6 bases, with 15 bases between. The CDR3 totals 15 residues. The CDR3 nucleotides are TGCAGTGCTAGAGAACGGCAGGGACCGCCAAACACCATATATTTT. As protein: CSARERQGPPNTIYF.

There are a few counts of this clonotype. The rearrangement joins TRBV29-1 to TRBJ2-5; D might be TRBD1 or TRBD2, each matching 5 bases. The length of the CDR3 is 13 residues. CDR1 and CDR2 from the germline V gene are SQVTM and ANQGSEA. Trimming took 6 bases from V and 4 from J, leaving 15 bases between them. The CDR3: CSVGPRAGETQYF. The CDR3 bases are TGCAGCGTCGGCCCCAGGGCGGGAGAGACCCAGTACTTC.

The chain is built from TRBV5-1 and TRBJ2-7, with D perhaps being TRBD1 or TRBD2 (6 bases each). This CDR3 comprises 17 residues. CDR1 SGHRS and CDR2 YFSETQ come from the germline V gene. V lost 0 bases to trimming and J lost 0 bases, with 16 bases between them. CDR3 sequence reads: CASSLAYRGQSSYEQYF. The DNA of the CDR3 is TGCGCCAGCAGCTTGGCCTATCGGGGGCAAAGCTCCTACGAGCAGTACTTC.

This clonotype was seen a few times. This rearrangement joins TRBV10-3 to TRBJ2-6; 8 bases fit TRBD1. Trimming took 6 bases from V and 2 from J; bases not matched to a gene: 6. Germline V gene lookup returns CDR1 ENHRY and CDR2 SYGVKD. The CDR3 runs 16 residues. The DNA for the CDR3 is TGTGCCATCAGGGACAGGGAAGAAACTGGGGCCAACGTCCTGACTTTC. Translated, it gives CAIRDREETGANVLTF.

This chain uses TRBV20-1 with TRBJ2-1; possibly TRBD1 for D (5 bases). Trimming took off 0 bases at V and 7 bases at J, with 7 bases between the two ends. From germline, CDR1 is DFQATT and CDR2 SNEGSKA (reference sequence). The CDR3 has 12 amino acids. The CDR3 DNA reads as TGCAGTGCTAGAGATCAGGGAAATGAGCAGTTCTTC. It is translated as CSARDQGNEQFF.

This clonotype was seen only a few times. The chain employs TRBV21-1 and TRBJ2-7; the table assigns TRBD1, which was not confirmed against the DNA. TRBV21-1 is a pseudogene. The CDR3 contains 12 residues. CDR3 in amino acids: CASPLGAREQYF. The CDR3 DNA is TGTGCCAGCCCTCTGGGGGCGCGGGAGCAGTACTTC.

This clonotype has at least ten counts. The chain carries TRBV6-1 and TRBJ1-1; D is ambiguous. The V gene lost 4 bases and the J gene lost 1 base, with 10 bases spanning the gap. The CDR3 consists of 14 residues. Germline V gene lookup returns CDR1 MNHNS and CDR2 SASEGT. This CDR3 is CASSGMMTNTEAFF. The CDR3, as DNA: TGTGCCAGCAGTGGAATGATGACGAACACTGAAGCTTTCTTT.

This clonotype was observed a handful of times. The CDR3 DNA sequence: TGTGCCAGCAGCCAAAGCCCGGCGCAGCCCCAGCATTTT. Residues: CASSQSPAQPQHF. J is TRBJ1-5 and V is TRBV3-1; D gene unclear. Trimming removed 2 bases at V and 7 bases at J, with 9 bases between. Germline-derived CDR1 and CDR2 are LGHDT and YNNKEL (reference sequence). This CDR3 has 13 amino acids.

The CDR3 coding sequence is TGTGCCAGTTCGGACTCCGGGTCGTTTGAAGCTTTCTTT. This gives the protein CASSDSGSFEAFF. The V and J genes are TRBV19 and TRBJ1-1; no definite D call. The CDR3 is made up of 13 amino acids. From germline, CDR1 is LNHDA and CDR2 SQIVND (reference sequence). The V end was cut by 8 bases, the J end by 7 bases, with 17 bases between.

The CDR3 DNA reads TGTGCCAGCAGCCCAGCCAGCCTCGGGGATAGCAATCAGCCCCAGCATTTT. Its protein is CASSPASLGDSNQPQHF. The chain recombines TRBV7-9 with TRBJ1-5; D remains unclear. Germline V lookup: CDR1 SEHNR, CDR2 FQNEAQ (reference sequence). V gave up 5 bases and J gave up 0 bases, with 17 bases separating them. The CDR3 length is 17 residues.

The sample holds a few counts of this clonotype. This chain joins TRBV20-1 and TRBJ2-7; tentative D call: TRBD2 (5 bases). Germline CDR1 and CDR2: DFQATT and SNEGSKA (reference sequence). CDR3 size: 13 residues. Trimming shortened V by 1 base and J by 0 bases, and 7 bases separated the two germline ends. The CDR3 coding sequence is TGCAGTGCTAGAGGTACTAGCTCCTACGAGCAGTACTTC. Residues: CSARGTSSYEQYF.

This clonotype was counted at least ten times. This rearrangement joins TRBV5-6 to TRBJ1-1; 9 positions agree with TRBD1. The CDR3 extends over 17 amino acids. V lost 0 bases and J lost 4; bases outside the gene matches: 10. Germline V gives CDR1 SGHDT, CDR2 YYEEEE. CDR3 nucleotides: TGTGCCAGCAGCTTGGGACAGACAGGGGGAGGGACCACTGAAGCTTTCTTT. This sequence encodes CASSLGQTGGGTTEAFF.

This clonotype has a handful of counts. The chain uses TRBV11-2 and TRBJ2-1, with D perhaps matching TRBD2 (6 bases). V lost 1 base and J 1 base, leaving 11 bases between the germline ends. CDR1 and CDR2 from the germline V gene are SGHAT and FQNNGV. The CDR3 is 16 residues long. CDR3 sequence: CASSLGGTDSYNEQFF. Written as DNA, the CDR3 is TGTGCCAGCAGCTTAGGGGGGACTGATTCCTACAATGAGCAGTTCTTC. Complete variable domain (other parts from reference TRBV11-2 and TRBJ2-1): EAGVAQSPRYKIIEKRQSVAFWCNPISGHATLYWYQQILGQGPKLLIQFQNNGVVDDSQLPKDRFSAERLKGVDSTLKIQPAKLEDSAVYLCASSLGGTDSYNEQFFGPGTRLTVL.